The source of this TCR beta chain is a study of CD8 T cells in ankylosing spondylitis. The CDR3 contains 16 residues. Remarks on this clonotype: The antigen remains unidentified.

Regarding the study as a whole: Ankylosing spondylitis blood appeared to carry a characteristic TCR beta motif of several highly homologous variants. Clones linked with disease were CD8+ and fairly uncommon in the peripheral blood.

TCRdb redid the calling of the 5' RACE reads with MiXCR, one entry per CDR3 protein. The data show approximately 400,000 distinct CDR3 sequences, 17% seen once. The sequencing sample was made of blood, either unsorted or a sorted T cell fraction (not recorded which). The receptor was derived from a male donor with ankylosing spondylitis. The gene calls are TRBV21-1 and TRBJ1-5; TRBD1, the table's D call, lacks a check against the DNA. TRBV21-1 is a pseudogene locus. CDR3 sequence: CASSKGVGTSNQPQHF. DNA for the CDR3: TGTGCCAGCAGCAAAGGGGTGGGGACTAGCAATCAGCCCCAGCATTTT.